The present entry profiles one T cell receptor beta chain with its context. Its antigen is as yet unknown. V gave up 6 bases and J gave up 2 bases; unmatched junction bases: 12. The CDR3 totals 15 residues. Germline values: CDR1 DFQATT, CDR2 SNEGSKA (reference sequence). This sample is part of a study of T-cell reconstitution after alpha-beta-depleted transplantation in children. The TCRbeta library incorporated unique molecular identifiers. TCRdb redid the calling of the PCR reads with MiXCR, one entry per CDR3 protein. This table has 500,000 to 600,000 distinct CDR3 sequences, more than 20% appearing once. Broader study findings: Where some patients showed high TCRbeta diversity at day 60, it came from recipient T cells and thymic progenitors that had survived. By about two months after transplant, alpha-beta T cells reportedly arose from several hundred graft clones that had expanded.

This TCR was sampled from a boy under two years old with Wiskott-Aldrich syndrome, due to receive a stem cell transplant. The genes are TRBV20-1 and TRBJ2-7, with 8 nucleotides matching TRBD2. This specimen consisted of PBMCs, obtained before TCRalphabeta/CD19-depleted stem cell transplant. The DNA of the CDR3 is TGCAGTGCCTCAGGGGCGGGAGGACTCCCCTACGAGCAGTACTTC. Amino acids: CSASGAGGLPYEQYF.